This T cell receptor beta chain is drawn from a study of cytomegalovirus exposure and HLA in healthy donors. About the study: Previous work identified 95 million to 140 million unique TCR beta sequences from around 200 million T cells.

To note about this clone: Its antigen remains unidentified.

The PCR used 60 Vbeta and 13 Jbeta primers. TCRdb's table, derived via immunoSEQ multiplex PCR, lists solely in-frame clones and lacks some. Among more than 70,000 clones listed, about 73% were seen once. General study points: Both high specificity and high sensitivity reportedly marked the classifier's diagnosis of cytomegalovirus status. The productive fraction for most TCR beta V segments was about 90% or about 30% in an earlier analysis. TCR beta V- and J-gene trimming was later associated with a missense DCLRE1C variant.

This CDR3 spans 15 amino acids. With V trimmed by 5 bases and J by 2 bases, 7 bases remained unmatched. The germline gives CDR1 SGHAT, CDR2 FQNNGV. The chain combines TRBV11-2 with TRBJ2-3; 7 bases align to TRBD2. The source material was PBMCs. The receptor's source is a woman aged 45-65 years in good health and CMV-seropositive. This CDR3 reads CASSPKLAITDTQYF. The CDR3 DNA reads TGTGCCAGCAGCCCAAAACTAGCGATCACAGATACGCAGTATTTT.